This T cell receptor (beta chain) was identified in a study of shared clonotypes between healthy human individuals. V was clipped by 4 bases and J by 7 bases; unmatched bases: 10. CDR1 is SGHRS, CDR2 YFSETQ, per germline. The CDR3 spans 15 residues. The genomic DNA of each subset was split evenly across several immunoSEQ plates. Clones were read by immunoSEQ multiplex PCR, and TCRdb kept only the in-frame ones, dropping some. This table holds about 510,000 clones, about 80% found once. This clone has a handful of counts. Unsorted samples, those not sorted, used some 100 million PBMCs for genomic DNA. This clonotype was obtained from a woman aged 40-49 years in good health. Some clones in this sample may be carry-over from other donors' samples. The chain couples TRBV5-1 to TRBJ1-4; TRBD1 aligns across 7 bases. Sequenced sample: PBMCs. CDR3 sequence reads: CASSPDRERTEKLFF. The CDR3 DNA reads TGCGCCAGCAGCCCCGACAGGGAGCGGACTGAAAAACTGTTTTTT.